The clone carrying this T cell receptor beta chain was observed a handful of times. The V gene's germline CDR1 is MNHEY and CDR2 SVGAGI. The CDR3 length is 11 residues. The V end was cut by 4 bases, the J end by 3 bases, with 2 bases between. Sequencing used immunoSEQ multiplex PCR; TCRdb keeps in-frame clones, though not all of them. The sample contains approximately 68,000 clones, under 98% of which appear only once. The data stem from a study of technical replicates of blood from several donors. This TCR was sampled from a human donor in good health. Sequenced sample: T cells isolated from PBMCs. The chain carries TRBV6-5 and TRBJ2-3; D uncertain. This CDR3 is CASSSTDTQYF. The CDR3 coding sequence is TGTGCCAGCAGTTCAACAGATACGCAGTATTTT.